This is a list of T cell receptor beta chains from one sample in a study of human CD4 T cells and Enterobacteriaceae. Profiling relied on immunoSEQ multiplex PCR, and the TCRdb table lists in-frame clones only, not all of them. Of tens of thousands of clones detected, around four fifths appear once; the ten largest clones hold around 1.7%. The specimen was memory CD4+ T cells from blood. The receptors derive from a human donor in good health. Each CDR3 is given with its conserved first and last residue. D genes are given only for firm matches. Rows may omit the clone size; those that give it use once, few, many or a size class.

>TRBV5-1|NA|NA|TRBJ1-4
TGCGCCAGCAGCCCTACAGGGCCTCCTCAGCCCGAAAAACTGTTTTTT
CASSPTGPPQPEKLFF
>TRBV7-3|NA|TRBD2|TRBJ2-3
TGTGCCAGCAGCTCGACTAGCGGAGGGGGCACAGATACGCAGTATTTT
CASSSTSGGGTDTQYF
>TRBV19|NA|NA|TRBJ2-7
TGTGCCAGTAGTACCCCGCCCTACGAGCAGTACTTC
CASSTPPYEQYF
>TRBV7-8|once|NA|TRBJ2-3
TGTGCCAGCAGCACCTGGACAGGCACAGATACGCAGTATTTT
CASSTWTGTDTQYF
>TRBV5-6|NA|TRBD2|TRBJ2-7
TGTGCCAGCAGCTTGAGTGGCGGGAGGATCGCCTACGAGCAGTACTTC
CASSLSGGRIAYEQYF
>TRBV11-1|few|TRBD2|TRBJ2-1
TGTGCCAGCAGCCCGTCGGGACTAGCGGGTGCCGAGCAGTTCTTC
CASSPSGLAGAEQFF
>TRBV9|medium-sized|TRBD2|TRBJ2-1
TGTGCCAGCAGCGTAGCCGGCCGGGGGGTCTACCATGAGCAGTTCTTC
CASSVAGRGVYHEQFF
>TRBV6-1|NA|NA|TRBJ2-7
TGTGCCAGCAGGGCACAGGGAGACTCCTACGAGCAGTACTTC
CASRAQGDSYEQYF
>TRBV6-5|NA|NA|TRBJ2-7
TGTGCCAGCAGCCGAGACTACGAGCAGTACTTC
CASSRDYEQYF
>TRBV19|NA|NA|TRBJ2-7
TGTGCCAGTAGTATTAGGGGAGACACCCACTCCTACGAGCAGTACTTC
CASSIRGDTHSYEQYF
>TRBV30|NA|NA|TRBJ2-3
TGTGCCTGGGGGAGTAGGGCAGATACGCAGTATTTT
CAWGSRADTQYF
>TRBV28|NA|NA|TRBJ2-1
TGTGCCAGCAGTTTATCAGGGAAGGGTATCTTCTTC
CASSLSGKGIFF
>TRBV13|NA|TRBD1|TRBJ1-2
TGTGCCAGCGGTCTCAACAGGGGGCGTTTTGGCTACACCTTC
CASGLNRGRFGYTF
>TRBV28|NA|TRBD2|TRBJ2-5
TGTGCCAGCAGTTCTCTCCGACTAGCATCAGGGGAGACCCAGTACTTC
CASSSLRLASGETQYF
>TRBV6-6|NA|TRBD1|TRBJ2-7
TGTGCCAGCAGCCTGGACAGGGCCTACGAGCAGTACTTC
CASSLDRAYEQYF
>TRBV7-3|few|TRBD1|TRBJ1-2
TGTGCCAGCAGCTTACGGGGACAGGGGAACAACTATGGCTACACCTTC
CASSLRGQGNNYGYTF
>TRBV20-1|NA|NA|TRBJ2-7
TGCAGTGCTGGAGAGTCAAACGAGCAGTACTTC
CSAGESNEQYF
>TRBV6-1|NA|NA|TRBJ1-5
TGTGCCAGCAGTGGCGGGACACAGCCGAATCAGCCCCAGCATTTT
CASSGGTQPNQPQHF
>TRBV11-3|NA|NA|TRBJ1-1
TGTGCCAGCAGCCTAACCGGGGGTTTTCTGTGCCCTGAAGCTTTCTTT
CASSLTGGFLCPEAFF
>TRBV7-8|NA|NA|TRBJ2-7
TGTGCCAGCAGCTTCGGACGGGATGGGGAGCAGTACTTC
CASSFGRDGEQYF